This TCR beta chain was identified in a study of TIL therapy for anti-PD-1-resistant metastatic lung cancer. As for the study in general: Tumors had a median PD-L1 proportion score of approximately 6%. Tumors carried a median 1.5 non-synonymous mutations per megabase.

Time point specified: pre-treatment sample, taken before nivolumab and TIL therapy. Patients were adults with stage 4 NSCLC. This clone was recorded only once. Its antigen remains unknown. Overall study results and limits: This highly selected cohort may not generalize to typical lung cancer patients.

The V gene's germline CDR1 is GTSNPN and CDR2 SVGIG (reference sequence). The CDR3 extends over 13 amino acids. V was pared by 5 bases and J by 7 bases, with 6 bases of the junction left unmatched. Sequencing used immunoSEQ v3. Generated by immunoSEQ multiplex PCR, the TCRdb table keeps only in-frame clones and is missing some. The sample contains 57,000 or so clones, roughly 91% of which appear only once. The sequence was collected from a person between 30 and 79 years old with non-small cell lung cancer. V gene TRBV30 combines with J gene TRBJ2-2, with TRBD2 identical over 8 bases. The sample here was blood, taken at baseline. In DNA form, the CDR3 reads TGTGCCTGGGCCCGGGGGGGAAACGGGGAGCTGTTTTTT. Translation: CAWARGGNGELFF.